Below, one T cell receptor beta chain is given with its context. Its antigen is as yet unknown. Germline V gene sequence: CDR1 SGHNT, CDR2 YYREEE (reference sequence). This CDR3 region has 15 residues. V shed 4 bases and J shed 2 bases, with 12 bases lying between them. These data belong to a study of cytomegalovirus exposure and HLA in healthy donors. Across the study: Earlier, 180 million or so T cells were analyzed, and 95 million to 140 million unique TCR beta sequences were found among them. Researchers found that 81% of 350 to 500 genotyped donors fell within the Caucasian-associated ancestry cluster.

It was with 60 Vbeta and 13 Jbeta primers that the PCR ran. Measured with immunoSEQ multiplex PCR; TCRdb has only the in-frame clones, and not every one. This table holds fewer than 150,000 clones, over 70% found once. General observations from the study: CMV antigen specificity was confirmed in vitro for three CMV-associated chains. Listed as cytomegalovirus-associated were 164 TCR beta chains.

Specimen: PBMCs. This clonotype was obtained from a female donor in good health and CMV-seropositive. The V call is TRBV5-4, the J call TRBJ2-2; D not certain. The CDR3 sequence: CASSPGSTNTGELFF. CDR3 nucleotides: TGTGCCAGCAGCCCCGGGTCCACTAACACCGGGGAGCTGTTTTTT.